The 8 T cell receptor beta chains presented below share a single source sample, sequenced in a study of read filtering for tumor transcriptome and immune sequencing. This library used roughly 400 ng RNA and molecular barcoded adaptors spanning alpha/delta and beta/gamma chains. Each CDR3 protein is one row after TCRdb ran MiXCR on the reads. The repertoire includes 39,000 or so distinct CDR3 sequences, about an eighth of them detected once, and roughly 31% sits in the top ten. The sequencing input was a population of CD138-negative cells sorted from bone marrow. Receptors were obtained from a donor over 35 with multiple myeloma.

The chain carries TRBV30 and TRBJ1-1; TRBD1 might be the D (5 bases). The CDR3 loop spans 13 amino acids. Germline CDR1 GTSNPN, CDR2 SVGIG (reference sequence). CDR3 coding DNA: TGTGCATGGCGGATACCGGGGGGCACTGAAGCTTTCTTT. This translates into CAWRIPGGTEAFF.

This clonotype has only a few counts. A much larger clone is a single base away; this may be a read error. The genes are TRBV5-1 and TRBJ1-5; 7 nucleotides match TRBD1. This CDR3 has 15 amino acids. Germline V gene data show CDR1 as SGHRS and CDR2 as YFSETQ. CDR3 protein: CAGSLGDSPGQPQHF. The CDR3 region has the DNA TGCGCCGGCAGCTTGGGGGACAGTCCTGGGCAGCCCCAGCATTTT.

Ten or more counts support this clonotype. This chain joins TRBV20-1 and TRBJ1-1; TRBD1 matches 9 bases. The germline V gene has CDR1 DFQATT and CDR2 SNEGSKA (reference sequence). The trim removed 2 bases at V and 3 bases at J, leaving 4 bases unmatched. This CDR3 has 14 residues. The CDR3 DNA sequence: TGCAGTGCTAGAAGGGACAGGGCGGACACTGAAGCTTTCTTT. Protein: CSARRDRADTEAFF.

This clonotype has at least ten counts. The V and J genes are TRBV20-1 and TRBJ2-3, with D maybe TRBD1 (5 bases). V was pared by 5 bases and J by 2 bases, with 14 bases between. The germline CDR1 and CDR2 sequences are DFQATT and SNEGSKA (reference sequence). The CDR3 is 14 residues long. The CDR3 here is CSAQTVIPTDTQYF. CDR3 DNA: TGCAGTGCTCAGACAGTGATTCCCACAGATACGCAGTATTTT.

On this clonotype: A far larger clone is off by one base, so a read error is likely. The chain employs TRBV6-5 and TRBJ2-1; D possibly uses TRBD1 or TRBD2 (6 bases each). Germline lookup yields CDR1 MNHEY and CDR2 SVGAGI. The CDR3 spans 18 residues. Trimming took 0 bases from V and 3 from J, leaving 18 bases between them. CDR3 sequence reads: CASSYSHQGRIDYNEQFF. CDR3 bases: TGTGCCAGCAGTTACTCCCACCAGGGGAGGATTGACTACAATGAGCAGTTCTTC.

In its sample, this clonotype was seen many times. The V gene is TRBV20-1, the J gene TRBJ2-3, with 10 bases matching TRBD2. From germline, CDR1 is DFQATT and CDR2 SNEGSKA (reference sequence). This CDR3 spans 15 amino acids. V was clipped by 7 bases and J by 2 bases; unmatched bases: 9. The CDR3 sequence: CSVAGGLPYTDTQYF. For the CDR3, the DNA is TGCAGTGTAGCGGGAGGCCTTCCTTACACAGATACGCAGTATTTT.

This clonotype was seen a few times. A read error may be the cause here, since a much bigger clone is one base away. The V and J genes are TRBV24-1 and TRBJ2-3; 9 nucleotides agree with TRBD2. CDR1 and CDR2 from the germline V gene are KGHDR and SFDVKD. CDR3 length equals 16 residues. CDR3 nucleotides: TGTGTCACCAGTGATCGGAGTAGCGGGAGTGCAGATACGCAGTATTTT. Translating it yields CVTSDRSSGSADTQYF.

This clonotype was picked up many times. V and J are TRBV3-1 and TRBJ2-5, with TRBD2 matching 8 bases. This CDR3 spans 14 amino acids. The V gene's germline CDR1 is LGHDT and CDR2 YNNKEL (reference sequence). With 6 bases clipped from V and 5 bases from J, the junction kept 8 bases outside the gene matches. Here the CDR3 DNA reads TGTGCCAGCAGACCAGCGGGAGCGGGGGAGACCCAGTACTTC. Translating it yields CASRPAGAGETQYF.